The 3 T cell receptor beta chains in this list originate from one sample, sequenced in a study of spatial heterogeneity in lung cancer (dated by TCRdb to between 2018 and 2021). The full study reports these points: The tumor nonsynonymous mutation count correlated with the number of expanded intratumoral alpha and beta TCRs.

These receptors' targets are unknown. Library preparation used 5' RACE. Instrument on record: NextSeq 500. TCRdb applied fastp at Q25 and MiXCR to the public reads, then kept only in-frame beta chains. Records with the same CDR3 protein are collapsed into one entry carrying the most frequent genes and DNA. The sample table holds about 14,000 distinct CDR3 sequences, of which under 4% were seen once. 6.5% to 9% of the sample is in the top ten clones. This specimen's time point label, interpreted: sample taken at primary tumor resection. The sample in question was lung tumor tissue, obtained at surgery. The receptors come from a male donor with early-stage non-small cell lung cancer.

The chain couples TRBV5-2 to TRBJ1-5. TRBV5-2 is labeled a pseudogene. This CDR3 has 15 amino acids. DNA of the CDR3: TGTGCCAGCAGCTTAGAGGGAAGATGGCTTCAGCCCCAGCATTTT. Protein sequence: CASSLEGRWLQPQHF.

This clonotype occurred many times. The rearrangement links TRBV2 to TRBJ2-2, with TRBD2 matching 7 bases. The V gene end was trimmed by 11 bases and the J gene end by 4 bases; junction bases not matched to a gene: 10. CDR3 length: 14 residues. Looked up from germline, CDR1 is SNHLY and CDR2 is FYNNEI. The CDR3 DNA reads TGTGCCCAGCGGCGGGGGAGTGGCACCGGGGAGCTGTTTTTT. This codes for CAQRRGSGTGELFF. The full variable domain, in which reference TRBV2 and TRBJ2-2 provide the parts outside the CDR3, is EPEVTQTPSHQVTQMGQEVILRCVPISNHLYFYWYRQILGQKVEFLVSFYNNEISEKSEIFDDQFSVERPDGSNFTLKIRSTKLEDSAMYFCAQRRGSGTGELFFGEGSRLTVL.

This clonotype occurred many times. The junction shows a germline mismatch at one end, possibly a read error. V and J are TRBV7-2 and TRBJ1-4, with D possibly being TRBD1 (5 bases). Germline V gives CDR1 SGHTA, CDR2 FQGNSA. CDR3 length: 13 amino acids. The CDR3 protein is CASSLGQGYIWSW. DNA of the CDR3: TGTGCCAGCAGCTTAGGCCAGGGTTATATTTGGAGTTGG.